These 6 T cell receptor beta chains came from one sample sequenced in a study of T cells after yellow fever vaccination. TCRdb redid the calling of the 5' RACE reads with MiXCR, one entry per CDR3 protein. The sample has around 300,000 distinct CDR3 sequences; approximately 12% are singletons. The starting material was CD4+ T cells sorted from PBMCs, obtained 45 days after the yellow fever booster vaccination. These receptors came from a man aged 30 to 39 who received the YFV17D yellow fever vaccine.

The genes are TRBV14 and TRBJ2-7, with unresolved D. The CDR3 has 11 residues. Trimming cost V 1 base and J 6 bases, with 4 bases left between them. In germline, CDR1 is SGHDN, CDR2 FVKESK. The CDR3 bases are TGTGCCAGCAGCCAAGCTGCCGAGCAGTACTTC. It is translated as CASSQAAEQYF.

At least ten counts were recorded for this clonotype. The gene calls are TRBV20-1 and TRBJ2-7, with D unclear. Germline CDR1 is DFQATT and CDR2 is SNEGSKA (reference sequence). The CDR3 extends over 14 amino acids. V lost 6 bases and J 3 bases, leaving 18 bases between the germline ends. The CDR3 DNA is TGCAGTGCCGCCGTCGGCGCCATAAACTACGAGCAGTACTTC. Translation: CSAAVGAINYEQYF.

This clonotype has more than one count but fewer than ten. The CDR3 coding sequence is TGTGCCAGCAGCAGCCGGGTGGGGGAAGGTTGGGCATGGTCCTACGAGCAGTACTTC. Translated, it gives CASSSRVGEGWAWSYEQYF. J is TRBJ2-7 and V is TRBV11-2; D is possibly TRBD1 or TRBD2 (5 bases each). Between the trimmed V and J ends, which lost 5 bases and 1 base, there was a span of 27 bases. Germline V gene sequence: CDR1 SGHAT, CDR2 FQNNGV. The CDR3 contains 19 residues. The variable domain in full, with the rest retrieved from reference TRBV11-2 and TRBJ2-7, is EAGVAQSPRYKIIEKRQSVAFWCNPISGHATLYWYQQILGQGPKLLIQFQNNGVVDDSQLPKDRFSAERLKGVDSTLKIQPAKLEDSAVYLCASSSRVGEGWAWSYEQYFGPGTRLTVT.

This clonotype was seen at least ten times. V is TRBV28 and J is TRBJ2-7; TRBD2 might be the D (6 bases). Looked up from germline, CDR1 is MDHEN and CDR2 is SYDVKM. This CDR3 is 15 amino acids long. The V end was cut by 5 bases, the J end by 5 bases, with 19 bases between. The CDR3 is CASSPSRAGRNEQYF. In nucleotides, the CDR3 is TGTGCCAGCAGTCCCTCCCGGGCAGGGAGGAACGAGCAGTACTTC.

This clonotype was seen ten or more times. V and J are TRBV20-1 and TRBJ2-7, with TRBD1 as a possible D gene (6 bases). The V gene lost 5 bases and the J gene lost 2 bases, with 13 bases spanning the gap. Germline V lookup: CDR1 DFQATT, CDR2 SNEGSKA (reference sequence). The CDR3 has 13 residues. CDR3 in amino acids: CSAGTGITYEQYF. The DNA for the CDR3 is TGCAGTGCTGGAACAGGGATCACCTACGAGCAGTACTTC.

The chain couples TRBV6-1 to TRBJ2-3, with TRBD2 identical over 10 bases. After removal of 6 bases from V and 6 bases from J, the junction contained 6 bases not matched to a gene. This CDR3 has 14 amino acids. Germline values: CDR1 MNHNS, CDR2 SASEGT. CDR3 loop: CASRVAGGRDTQYF. CDR3 nucleotides: TGTGCCAGCAGGGTAGCGGGAGGCCGTGATACGCAGTATTTT.